The 14 T cell receptor beta chains given below trace back to one sample, sequenced in a study of blood T cell repertoires in COVID-19. Profiling relied on immunoSEQ multiplex PCR, and the TCRdb table lists in-frame clones only, not all of them. The data hold around 100,000 clones, with about 77% observed a single time. Sequencing was performed on peripheral blood. These receptors were obtained from a woman in her 70s with acute or convalescent COVID-19.

The chain has TRBV24-1 and TRBJ1-5, with D possibly matching TRBD1 (6 bases). The ends were cut back, 9 bases at V and 4 bases at J, with 15 bases in the middle. Germline CDR1 and CDR2: KGHDR and SFDVKD. The CDR3 totals 14 residues. Here the CDR3 DNA reads TGTGCCACCCCTACTTACAGGGCAAATCAGCCCCAGCATTTT. Its translation is CATPTYRANQPQHF.

The J gene is TRBJ1-2, the V gene TRBV7-9; D gene ambiguous. CDR1 SEHNR and CDR2 FQNEAQ come from the germline V gene (reference sequence). The V and J ends lost 3 bases and 7 bases respectively, with 12 bases between them. The CDR3 has 13 residues. Here the CDR3 reads CASSLSGSIGYTF. In nucleotides, the CDR3 is TGTGCCAGCAGCTTGAGCGGCAGCATTGGCTACACCTTC.

V and J are TRBV6-5 and TRBJ2-5; D is perhaps TRBD2 (6 bases). V shed 5 bases and J shed 5 bases, with 15 bases lying between them. The CDR3 has 14 residues. The V gene's germline CDR1 is MNHEY and CDR2 SVGAGI. The CDR3 DNA reads as TGTGCCAGCAGTCGGGGCGGGGAAGGTGAGACCCAGTACTTC. It is translated as CASSRGGEGETQYF.

In its sample, this clone was seen once. J is TRBJ1-4 and V is TRBV7-2; TRBD1 is a possible D gene (5 bases). Trimming removed 5 bases at V and 6 bases at J, with 13 bases between. The CDR3 spans 14 residues. CDR1 and CDR2 from the germline V gene are SGHTA and FQGNSA. The CDR3 reads CASSPRWGDEKLFF. As DNA, the CDR3 is TGTGCCAGCAGCCCTCGTTGGGGGGATGAAAAACTGTTTTTT.

The chain links TRBV3-1 (or the pseudogene TRBV3-2) to TRBJ2-5; D is possibly TRBD2 (7 bases). Germline CDR1 and CDR2: LGHDT and YNNKEL (reference sequence). This CDR3 has 15 amino acids. Trimming pared 4 bases from V and 5 bases from J, leaving 17 bases between. The CDR3 region is CASSPTRGGRETQYF. As DNA, the CDR3 is TGTGCCAGCAGCCCCACGAGGGGGGGCCGTGAGACCCAGTACTTC.

The chain recombines TRBV6-2 or TRBV6-3 with TRBJ2-6, with D possibly matching TRBD2 (5 bases). From germline, CDR1 is MNHEY and CDR2 SVGEGT. The CDR3 is 18 amino acids. V lost 5 bases, J lost 0 bases, and 17 bases lay in between. CDR3 region: CASSTISVGNSGANVLTF. CDR3 nucleotides: TGTGCCAGCAGTACCATCTCGGTCGGGAACTCTGGGGCCAACGTCCTGACTTTC.

The J gene is TRBJ1-1, the V gene TRBV15; no reliable D call. Germline-derived CDR1 and CDR2 are LNHNV and YYDKDF (reference sequence). This CDR3 is built from 12 residues. Trimming took off 3 bases at V and 10 bases at J, with 12 bases between the two ends. CDR3 DNA sequence: TGTGCCACCAGCAGCCCTACGGAGGTAGCTTTCTTT. Protein product: CATSSPTEVAFF.

This clone was seen a handful of times. CDR3 sequence reads: CASSTAYGYTF. In DNA, the CDR3 is TGTGCCAGCAGTACAGCTTATGGCTACACCTTC. The chain joins TRBV12-3 or TRBV12-4 to TRBJ1-2, with D unclear. Between the trimmed V and J ends, which lost 5 bases and 5 bases, there was a span of 6 bases. CDR3 length equals 11 residues.

Concerning this clone itself: This same CDR3 is encoded by further DNA sequences in the sample. The V and J genes are TRBV7-2 and TRBJ2-3; D gene uncertain. Looked up from germline, CDR1 is SGHTA and CDR2 is FQGNSA. The V end was cut by 4 bases, the J end by 2 bases, with 4 bases between. This CDR3 is built from 12 residues. CDR3 in amino acids: CASSSFTDTQYF. The CDR3 region has the DNA TGTGCCAGCAGCTCATTCACAGATACGCAGTATTTT.

The chain joins TRBV5-1 to TRBJ1-1, with D hard to call. CDR1 and CDR2 from the germline V gene are SGHRS and YFSETQ. V shed 0 bases and J shed 1 base, with 7 bases lying between them. The CDR3 is 14 amino acids. As DNA, the CDR3 is TGCGCCAGCAGCTTGGAAATTCAGAACACTGAAGCTTTCTTT. Translated, it gives CASSLEIQNTEAFF. Full variable domain (remainder filled in from reference TRBV5-1 and TRBJ1-1): KAGVTQTPRYLIKTRGQQVTLSCSPISGHRSVSWYQQTPGQGLQFLFEYFSETQRNKGNFPGRFSGRQFSNSRSEMNVSTLELGDSALYLCASSLEIQNTEAFFGQGTRLTVV.

This clone showed up just a few times. V usage is TRBV6-5 and J usage is TRBJ1-2; TRBD1 matches 9 bases. V lost 5 bases to trimming and J lost 8 bases; unmatched junction nucleotides: 9. From germline, CDR1 is MNHEY and CDR2 SVGAGI. The CDR3 consists of 14 residues. CDR3 coding DNA: TGTGCCAGCAGTCGGACAACAGGGGGCTCGGGCTACACCTTC. Its translation: CASSRTTGGSGYTF.

The CDR3: CASSPAGTGGHEQYF. The CDR3 DNA reads TGTGCCAGCAGTCCCGCCGGGACAGGGGGCCACGAGCAGTACTTC. This chain uses TRBV6-5 with TRBJ2-7; 12 bases map to TRBD1. The CDR3 loop spans 15 amino acids. Germline CDR1 reads MNHEY; CDR2 reads SVGAGI. The ends lost 5 bases at V and 5 bases at J; junction bases unmatched: 7.

The CDR3 sequence: CASSALLRDFQETQYF. The DNA of the CDR3 is TGTGCCAGCAGCGCTCTACTCCGGGACTTCCAAGAGACCCAGTACTTC. This chain connects TRBV3-1 (or the pseudogene TRBV3-2) to TRBJ2-5, with a possible D match to TRBD2 (6 bases). Per the germline V gene, CDR1 is LGHDT and CDR2 is YNNKEL (reference sequence). This CDR3 contains 16 residues. V lost 5 bases and J 1 base, leaving 17 bases between the germline ends.

The chain has TRBV2 and TRBJ1-1, with 7 bases identical to TRBD1. Germline loops: CDR1 SNHLY, CDR2 FYNNEI. The trim removed 7 bases at V and 5 bases at J, leaving 10 bases unmatched. This CDR3 spans 14 amino acids. The CDR3 is CASNNDREETEAFF. The CDR3 DNA reads TGTGCCAGCAATAATGACAGGGAGGAAACTGAAGCTTTCTTT. The full variable domain, completed using reference TRBV2 and TRBJ1-1, is EPEVTQTPSHQVTQMGQEVILRCVPISNHLYFYWYRQILGQKVEFLVSFYNNEISEKSEIFDDQFSVERPDGSNFTLKIRSTKLEDSAMYFCASNNDREETEAFFGQGTRLTVV.